The T cell receptor (beta chain) under discussion was sequenced for a study of regulatory T cells in long-lasting Graves disease. Overall study context: Under 3 months of antithyroid drugs had been taken by newly diagnosed Graves' patients.

This clonotype occurred many times. This CDR3 contains 13 residues. Germline V CDR1 and CDR2: SGHRS, YFSETQ. The V end was cut by 4 bases, the J end by 5 bases, with 13 bases between. Time point specified: newly diagnosed GD, antithyroid drugs for less than 3 months. TCR sequences were obtained from RNA taken from PBMCs. Per American Thyroid Association guidelines, Graves' disease was diagnosed. Arm-PCR of CDR3 regions and iRepertoire HTBI primers were used to build TCR beta libraries. How the authors handled the data: About 62 TRBV and some 14 TRBJ segments were identified across samples. TCRdb re-called the multiplex PCR reads with MiXCR, one entry per CDR3 protein. These V and J calls originate from TCRdb's pipeline instead of the authors' own analysis. The sample records 250,000 or so distinct CDR3 sequences, around 19% being singletons. These data were also reused for a study on T cells in Graves' hyperthyroidism and ophthalmopathy. That investigation notes: Blood samples included most of the expanded thyroid clonotypes exceeding 0.001.

This clonotype was sampled from a woman aged 25 to 39 with Graves disease. The chain employs TRBV5-1 and TRBJ2-7; weak D call: TRBD1 (5 bases). Specimen: peripheral blood mononuclear cells (PBMCs), collected at new diagnosis, from a patient treated with antithyroid drugs. The CDR3 loop is CASSQGVRDEQYF. The CDR3 DNA sequence: TGCGCCAGCAGCCAGGGTGTTCGGGACGAGCAGTACTTC.